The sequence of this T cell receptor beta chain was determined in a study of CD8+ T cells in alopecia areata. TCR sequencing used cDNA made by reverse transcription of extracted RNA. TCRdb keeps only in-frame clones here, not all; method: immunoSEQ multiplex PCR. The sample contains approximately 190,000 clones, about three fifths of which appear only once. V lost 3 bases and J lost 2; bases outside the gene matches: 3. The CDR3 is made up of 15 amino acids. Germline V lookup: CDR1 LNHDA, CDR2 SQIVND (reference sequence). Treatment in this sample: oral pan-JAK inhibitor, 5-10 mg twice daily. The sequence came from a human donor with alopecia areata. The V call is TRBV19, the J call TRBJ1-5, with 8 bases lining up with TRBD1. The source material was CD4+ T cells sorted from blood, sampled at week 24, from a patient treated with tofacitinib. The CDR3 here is CASSIRGLGNQPQHF. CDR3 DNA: TGTGCCAGTAGTATCAGGGGGCTTGGCAATCAGCCCCAGCATTTT.